The following is a T cell receptor (beta chain) sequence with its context. Clones were sequenced by immunoSEQ multiplex PCR, and TCRdb holds only the in-frame ones, with some missing. The sample includes 85,000 to 90,000 clones, approximately 89% of them seen just once. This CDR3 spans 15 amino acids. Germline CDR1 SGHRS, CDR2 YFSETQ. V was cut by 0 bases and J by 8 bases, with 17 bases left in between. This sample was taken from a study of T cell responses to AZD1222 COVID-19 vaccine. The clonotype originates from an adult who received the AZD1222 COVID-19 vaccine. The chain combines TRBV5-1 with TRBJ1-1; weak D call: TRBD1 (6 bases). Sequencing was performed on peripheral blood, taken 28 days after the second AZD1222 dose. CDR3 in DNA: TGCGCCAGCAGCTTGGTTCAGGGGTCGAACCCCGAAGCTTTCTTT. As protein: CASSLVQGSNPEAFF.